This T cell receptor beta chain was retrieved from a study of T cells in Graves' hyperthyroidism and ophthalmopathy. The study, taken as a whole, reports: Blood also showed most of the thyroid clonotypes that were expanded above 0.001.

RNA transcripts were the template for amplifying TCR beta CDR3 regions. The TCR CDR3 was amplified in a first-round RT-PCR using the HTBI primer set. TCRdb analysed the multiplex PCR reads with MiXCR anew, one entry per CDR3 protein. The table shows fewer than 500,000 distinct CDR3 sequences, with approximately 14% occurring only once. This clonotype was recorded at least ten times. Its specificity is unknown. V was cut by 7 bases and J by 1 base, with 11 bases left in between. The CDR3 contains 15 residues. Germline CDR1 and CDR2: MDHEN and SYDVKM. The chain uses TRBV28 and TRBJ1-6, with D uncertain. The TCR sequence derives from a woman younger than 45 with Graves' ophthalmopathy. The source material was blood. CDR3 in amino acids: CASIADGSYNSPLHF. CDR3 DNA: TGTGCCAGCATTGCGGACGGGTCCTATAATTCACCCCTCCACTTT.